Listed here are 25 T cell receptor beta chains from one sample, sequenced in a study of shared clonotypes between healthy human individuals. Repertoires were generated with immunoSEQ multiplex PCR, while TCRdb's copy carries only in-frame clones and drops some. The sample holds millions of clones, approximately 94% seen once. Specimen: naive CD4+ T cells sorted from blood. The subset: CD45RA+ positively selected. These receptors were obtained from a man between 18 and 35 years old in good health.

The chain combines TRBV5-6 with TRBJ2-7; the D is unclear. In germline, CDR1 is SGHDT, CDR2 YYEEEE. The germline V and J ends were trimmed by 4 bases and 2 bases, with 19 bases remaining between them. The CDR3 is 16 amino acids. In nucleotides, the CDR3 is TGTGCCAGCAGCGCGGTAGGCCCAGGTCGTACCTACGAGCAGTACTTC. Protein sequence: CASSAVGPGRTYEQYF.

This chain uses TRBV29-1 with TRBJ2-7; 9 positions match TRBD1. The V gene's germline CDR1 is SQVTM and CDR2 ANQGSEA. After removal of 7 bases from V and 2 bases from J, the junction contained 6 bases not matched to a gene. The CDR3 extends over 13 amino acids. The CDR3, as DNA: TGCAGCGCCCCGGGACAGGGTCCCTACGAGCAGTACTTC. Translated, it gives CSAPGQGPYEQYF.

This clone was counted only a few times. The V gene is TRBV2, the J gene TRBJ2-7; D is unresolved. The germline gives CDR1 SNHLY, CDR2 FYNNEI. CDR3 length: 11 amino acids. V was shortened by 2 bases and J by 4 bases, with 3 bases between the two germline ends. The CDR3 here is CASSEQYEQYF. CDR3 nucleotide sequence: TGTGCCAGCAGTGAACAATACGAGCAGTACTTC.

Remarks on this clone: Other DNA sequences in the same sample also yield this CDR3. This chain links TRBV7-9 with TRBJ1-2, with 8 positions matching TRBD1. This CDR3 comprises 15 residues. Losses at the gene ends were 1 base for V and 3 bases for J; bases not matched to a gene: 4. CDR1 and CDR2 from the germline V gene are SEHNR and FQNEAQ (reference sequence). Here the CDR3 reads CASSLGQGSDYGYTF. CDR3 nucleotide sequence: TGTGCCAGCAGCTTAGGACAGGGGTCAGACTATGGCTACACCTTC. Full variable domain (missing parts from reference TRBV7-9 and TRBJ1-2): DTGVSQNPRHKITKRGQNVTFRCDPISEHNRLYWYRQTLGQGPEFLTYFQNEAQLEKSRLLSDRFSAERPKGSFSTLEIQRTEQGDSAMYLCASSLGQGSDYGYTFGSGTRLTVV.

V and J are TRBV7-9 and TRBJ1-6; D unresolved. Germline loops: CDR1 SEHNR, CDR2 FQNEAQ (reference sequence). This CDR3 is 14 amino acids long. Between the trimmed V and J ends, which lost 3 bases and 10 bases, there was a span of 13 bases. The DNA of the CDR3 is TGTGCCAGCAGCTTGACGGACGCGAGGTCACCCCTCCACTTT. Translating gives CASSLTDARSPLHF.

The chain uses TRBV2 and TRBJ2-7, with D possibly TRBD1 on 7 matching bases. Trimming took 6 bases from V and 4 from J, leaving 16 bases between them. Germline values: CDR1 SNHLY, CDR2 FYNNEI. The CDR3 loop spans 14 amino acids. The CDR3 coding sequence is TGTGCCAGCAGGCAGGCGGGACAGACTTACGAGCAGTACTTC. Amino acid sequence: CASRQAGQTYEQYF.

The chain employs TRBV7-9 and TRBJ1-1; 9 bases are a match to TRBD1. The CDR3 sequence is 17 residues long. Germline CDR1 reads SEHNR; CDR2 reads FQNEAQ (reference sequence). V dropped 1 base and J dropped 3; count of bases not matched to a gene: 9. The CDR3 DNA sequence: TGTGCCAGCAGCTTAGGCACAGGGGGCGGTGGGGACACTGAAGCTTTCTTT. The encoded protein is CASSLGTGGGGDTEAFF.

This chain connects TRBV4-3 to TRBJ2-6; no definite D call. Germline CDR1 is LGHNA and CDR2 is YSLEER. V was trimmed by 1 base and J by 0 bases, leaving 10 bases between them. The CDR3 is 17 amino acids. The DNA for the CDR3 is TGCGCCAGCAGCCAAGCTGGACGGAGCTCTGGGGCCAACGTCCTGACTTTC. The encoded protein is CASSQAGRSSGANVLTF.

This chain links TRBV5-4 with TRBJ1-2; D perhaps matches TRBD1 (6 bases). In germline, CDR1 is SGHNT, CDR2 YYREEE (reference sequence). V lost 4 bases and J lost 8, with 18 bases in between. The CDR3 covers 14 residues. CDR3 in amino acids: CASSPAGGEGGYTF. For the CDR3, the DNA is TGTGCCAGCAGCCCGGCGGGGGGCGAGGGAGGCTACACCTTC.

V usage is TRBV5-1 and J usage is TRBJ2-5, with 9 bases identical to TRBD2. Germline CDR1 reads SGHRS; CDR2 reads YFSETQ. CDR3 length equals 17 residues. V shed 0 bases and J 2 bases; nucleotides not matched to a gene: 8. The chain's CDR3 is CASSLVLRTSVQETQYF. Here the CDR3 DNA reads TGCGCCAGCAGCTTGGTCCTCCGGACTAGCGTGCAAGAGACCCAGTACTTC. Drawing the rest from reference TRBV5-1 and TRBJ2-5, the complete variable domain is KAGVTQTPRYLIKTRGQQVTLSCSPISGHRSVSWYQQTPGQGLQFLFEYFSETQRNKGNFPGRFSGRQFSNSRSEMNVSTLELGDSALYLCASSLVLRTSVQETQYFGPGTRLLVL.

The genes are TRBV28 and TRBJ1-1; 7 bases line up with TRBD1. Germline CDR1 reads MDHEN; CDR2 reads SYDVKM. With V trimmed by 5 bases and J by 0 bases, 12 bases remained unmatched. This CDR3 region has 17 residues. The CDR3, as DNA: TGTGCCAGCAGTCCACCCAACCTCGGGACAGTGAACACTGAAGCTTTCTTT. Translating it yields CASSPPNLGTVNTEAFF.

CDR3 protein: CASSFGQGEPDTQYF. The DNA for the CDR3 is TGCGCCAGCAGCTTTGGACAGGGAGAACCAGATACGCAGTATTTT. This chain joins TRBV5-1 and TRBJ2-3, with TRBD1 matching 8 bases. The length of the CDR3 is 15 residues. Germline V gives CDR1 SGHRS, CDR2 YFSETQ. V was clipped by 2 bases and J by 4 bases; unmatched bases: 6.

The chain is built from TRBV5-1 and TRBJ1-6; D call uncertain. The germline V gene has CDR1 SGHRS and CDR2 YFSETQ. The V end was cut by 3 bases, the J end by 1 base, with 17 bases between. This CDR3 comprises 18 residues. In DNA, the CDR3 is TGCGCCAGCAGCTCCGCTCCCACGGTCGGATCCTATAATTCACCCCTCCACTTT. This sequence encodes CASSSAPTVGSYNSPLHF.

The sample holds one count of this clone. The DNA for the CDR3 is TGCGCCAGCGGCGCCGCAGGTGGGGGATACGAGCAGTACTTC. Translated, it gives CASGAAGGGYEQYF. V is TRBV5-1 and J is TRBJ2-7, with D perhaps assigned TRBD1 or TRBD2 (5 bases each). V gave up 7 bases and J gave up 4 bases, with 18 bases separating them. CDR1 is SGHRS, CDR2 YFSETQ, per germline. This CDR3 region has 14 residues.

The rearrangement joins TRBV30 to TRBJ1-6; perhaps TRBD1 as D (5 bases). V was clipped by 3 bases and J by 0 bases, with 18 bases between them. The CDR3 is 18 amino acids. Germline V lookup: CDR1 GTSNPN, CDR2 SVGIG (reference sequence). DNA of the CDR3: TGTGCCTGGAGGGGGGTCAATAGGACGGGCTCCTATAATTCACCCCTCCACTTT. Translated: CAWRGVNRTGSYNSPLHF.

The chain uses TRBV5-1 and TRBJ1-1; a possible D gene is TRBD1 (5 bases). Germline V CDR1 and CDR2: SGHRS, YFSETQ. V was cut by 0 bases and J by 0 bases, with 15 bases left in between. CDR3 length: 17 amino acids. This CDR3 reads CASSLALTRGLNTEAFF. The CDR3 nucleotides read TGCGCCAGCAGCTTGGCGCTCACCCGGGGGTTGAACACTGAAGCTTTCTTT.

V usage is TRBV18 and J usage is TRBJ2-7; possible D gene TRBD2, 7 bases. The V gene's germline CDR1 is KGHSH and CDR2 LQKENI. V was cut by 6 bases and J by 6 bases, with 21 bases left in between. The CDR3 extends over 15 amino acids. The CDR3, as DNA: TGTGCCAGCTCCGAGGGGGGGGTTCCAGGGGCCGAGCAGTACTTC. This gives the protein CASSEGGVPGAEQYF. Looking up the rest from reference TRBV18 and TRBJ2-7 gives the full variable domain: NAGVMQNPRHLVRRRGQEARLRCSPMKGHSHVYWYRQLPEEGLKFMVYLQKENIIDESGMPKERFSAEFPKEGPSILRIQQVVRGDSAAYFCASSEGGVPGAEQYFGPGTRLTVT.

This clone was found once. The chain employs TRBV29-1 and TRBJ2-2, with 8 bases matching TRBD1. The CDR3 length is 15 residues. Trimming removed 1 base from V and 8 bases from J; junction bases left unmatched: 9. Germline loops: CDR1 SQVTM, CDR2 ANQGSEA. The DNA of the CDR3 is TGCAGCGTTGAAGCAAGGACAGGGTTCCGAGGGGAGCTGTTTTTT. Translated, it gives CSVEARTGFRGELFF.

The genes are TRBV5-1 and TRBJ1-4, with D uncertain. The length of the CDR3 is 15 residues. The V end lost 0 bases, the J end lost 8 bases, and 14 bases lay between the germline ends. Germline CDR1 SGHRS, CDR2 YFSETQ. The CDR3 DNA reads TGCGCCAGCAGCTTGGCCGCAGGTTTAGGGGAAAAACTGTTTTTT. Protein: CASSLAAGLGEKLFF.

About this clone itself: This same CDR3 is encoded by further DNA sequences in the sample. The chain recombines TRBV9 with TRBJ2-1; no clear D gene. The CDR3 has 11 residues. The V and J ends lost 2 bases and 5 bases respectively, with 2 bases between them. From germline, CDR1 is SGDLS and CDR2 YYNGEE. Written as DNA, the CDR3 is TGTGCCAGCAGCGTCGACAATGAGCAGTTCTTC. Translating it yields CASSVDNEQFF.

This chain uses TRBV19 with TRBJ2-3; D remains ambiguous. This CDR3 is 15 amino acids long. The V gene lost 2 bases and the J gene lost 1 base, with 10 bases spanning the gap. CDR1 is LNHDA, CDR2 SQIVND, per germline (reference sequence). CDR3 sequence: CASSITLKRTDTQYF. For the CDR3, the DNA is TGTGCCAGTAGTATAACCCTAAAACGCACAGATACGCAGTATTTT.

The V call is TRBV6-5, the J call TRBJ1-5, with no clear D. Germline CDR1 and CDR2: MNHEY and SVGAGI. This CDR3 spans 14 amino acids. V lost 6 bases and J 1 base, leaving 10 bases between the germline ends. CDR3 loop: CASRAGVSNQPQHF. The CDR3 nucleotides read TGTGCCAGCAGGGCGGGTGTCAGCAATCAGCCCCAGCATTTT.

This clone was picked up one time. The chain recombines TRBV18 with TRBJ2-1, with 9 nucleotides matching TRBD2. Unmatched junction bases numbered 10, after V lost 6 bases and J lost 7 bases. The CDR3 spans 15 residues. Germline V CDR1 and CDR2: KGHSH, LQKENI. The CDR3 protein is CASSPLAGARNEQFF. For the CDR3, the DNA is TGTGCCAGCTCCCCCTTAGCGGGGGCCAGAAATGAGCAGTTCTTC.

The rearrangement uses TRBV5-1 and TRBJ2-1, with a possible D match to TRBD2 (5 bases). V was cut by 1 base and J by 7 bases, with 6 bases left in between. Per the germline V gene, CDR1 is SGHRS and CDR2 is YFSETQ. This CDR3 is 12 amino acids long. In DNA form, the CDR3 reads TGCGCCAGCAGCTTGACTAGTAATGAGCAGTTCTTC. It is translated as CASSLTSNEQFF.

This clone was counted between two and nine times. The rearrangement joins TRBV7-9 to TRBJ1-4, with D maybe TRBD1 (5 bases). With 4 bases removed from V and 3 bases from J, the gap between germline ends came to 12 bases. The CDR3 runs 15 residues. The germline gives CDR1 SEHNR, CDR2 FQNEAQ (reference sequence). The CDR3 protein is CASSSPGTANEKLFF. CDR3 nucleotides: TGTGCCAGCAGCTCGCCAGGGACGGCTAATGAAAAACTGTTTTTT.